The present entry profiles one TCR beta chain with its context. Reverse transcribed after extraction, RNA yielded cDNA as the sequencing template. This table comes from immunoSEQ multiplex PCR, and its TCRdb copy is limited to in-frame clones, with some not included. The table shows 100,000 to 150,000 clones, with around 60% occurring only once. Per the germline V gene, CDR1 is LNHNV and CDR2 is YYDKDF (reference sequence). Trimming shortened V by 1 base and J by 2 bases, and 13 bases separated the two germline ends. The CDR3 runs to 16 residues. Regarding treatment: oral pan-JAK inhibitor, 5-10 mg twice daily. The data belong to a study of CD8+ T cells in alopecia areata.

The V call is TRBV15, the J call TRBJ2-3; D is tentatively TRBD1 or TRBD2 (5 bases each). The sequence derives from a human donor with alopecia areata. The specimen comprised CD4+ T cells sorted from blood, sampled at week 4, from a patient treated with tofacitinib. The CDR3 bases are TGTGCCACCAGCAGAGGGGACCGCGGATACACAGATACGCAGTATTTT. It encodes CATSRGDRGYTDTQYF.